Shown below are 9 T cell receptor beta chains from a single sample sequenced in a study of early T cells in non-severe SARS-CoV-2 infection. TCRdb re-analysed the 5' RACE reads in MiXCR, keeping a single row per CDR3 protein. The sample shows around 46,000 distinct CDR3 sequences, roughly 5.7% of them seen only once. The input for sequencing was whole blood, taken at baseline. Source of these receptors: an adult who was a healthcare worker with PCR-confirmed SARS-CoV-2 infection or an uninfected control (not recorded which).

About this clonotype: A much larger clone lies one base from this, so it may be a read error. V usage is TRBV29-1 and J usage is TRBJ1-2; 8 nucleotides align to TRBD1. Germline V gene lookup returns CDR1 SQVTM and CDR2 ANQGSEA. V gave up 3 bases and J gave up 5 bases; unmatched junction bases: 8. CDR3 size: 14 residues. CDR3 loop: CSVELQGANYGYTF. The DNA for the CDR3 is TGCAGCGTTGAGTTGCAGGGGGCGAATTATGGCTACACCTTC.

This clonotype occurred a few times. J is TRBJ2-3 and V is TRBV18, with unresolved D. The CDR3 is made up of 14 amino acids. Looked up from germline, CDR1 is KGHSH and CDR2 is LQKENI. V lost 6 bases and J lost 0, with 10 bases in between. The DNA for the CDR3 is TGTGCCAGCTCTCTGTGGGCTAGCACAGATACGCAGTATTTT. Protein: CASSLWASTDTQYF.

This clonotype was observed many times. The CDR3 nucleotides are TGTGCCAGTAGTCCCCCCGGGACAGGGGGCCATGGCTACACCTTC. It is translated as CASSPPGTGGHGYTF. The chain joins TRBV19 to TRBJ1-2; TRBD1 matches 12 bases. This CDR3 comprises 15 residues. V shed 5 bases and J 6 bases; nucleotides not matched to a gene: 7. CDR1 LNHDA and CDR2 SQIVND come from the germline V gene (reference sequence).

In this sample, this clonotype turned up many times. The CDR3, as DNA: TGCGCCAGCAGCTCAGATGGGGCCAACGTCCTGACTTTC. Its protein is CASSSDGANVLTF. The chain employs TRBV5-1 and TRBJ2-6; D gene ambiguous. V was clipped by 3 bases and J by 3 bases, with 4 bases between them. The CDR3 is 13 residues long. Germline CDR1 SGHRS, CDR2 YFSETQ.

This clonotype was detected ten times or more. V gene TRBV11-2 combines with J gene TRBJ2-3, with TRBD2 matching over 9 bases. After removal of 3 bases from V and 6 bases from J, the junction contained 10 bases not matched to a gene. The CDR3 has 16 amino acids. The germline V gene has CDR1 SGHAT and CDR2 FQNNGV. CDR3 sequence reads: CASSFLTSGIGDTQYF. Written as DNA, the CDR3 is TGTGCCAGCAGCTTTTTGACTAGCGGAATAGGGGATACGCAGTATTTT. Variable domain in full (rest from reference TRBV11-2 and TRBJ2-3): EAGVAQSPRYKIIEKRQSVAFWCNPISGHATLYWYQQILGQGPKLLIQFQNNGVVDDSQLPKDRFSAERLKGVDSTLKIQPAKLEDSAVYLCASSFLTSGIGDTQYFGPGTRLTVL.

This clonotype was found a few times. V is TRBV15 and J is TRBJ2-1, with no clear D. CDR3 length: 13 amino acids. The germline V gene has CDR1 LNHNV and CDR2 YYDKDF (reference sequence). The ends were cut back, 0 bases at V and 8 bases at J, with 8 bases in the middle. In DNA form, the CDR3 reads TGTGCCACCAGCAGAGATCACTTGGATGAGCAGTTCTTC. As protein: CATSRDHLDEQFF.

The rearrangement joins TRBV10-3 to TRBJ2-1; either TRBD1 or TRBD2 may fit D (5 bases each). The CDR3 runs to 15 residues. Trimming took off 3 bases at V and 5 bases at J, with 14 bases between the two ends. Germline V gene data show CDR1 as ENHRY and CDR2 as SYGVKD. DNA for the CDR3: TGTGCCATCAGTGAAGGGGCTAGCTACAACAATGAGCAGTTCTTC. It specifies CAISEGASYNNEQFF.

Worth noting for this clonotype: A much larger clone is a single base away; this may be a read error. The chain couples TRBV2 to TRBJ2-5; D is undetermined. CDR1 SNHLY and CDR2 FYNNEI come from the germline V gene. The CDR3 is 16 residues long. The CDR3: CASSPDRALGQETQNF. CDR3 DNA: TGTGCCAGCAGCCCGGATAGGGCCTTAGGCCAAGAGACCCAGAACTTC.

The table lists this clonotype with many counts. The chain combines TRBV6-4 with TRBJ2-5; D ambiguous. Germline V CDR1 and CDR2: MRHNA, SNTAGT. V lost 5 bases, J lost 4 bases, and 11 bases lay in between. The CDR3 has 13 residues. The CDR3 protein is CASSPVYGETQYF. In nucleotides, the CDR3 is TGTGCCAGCAGTCCGGTTTATGGAGAGACCCAGTACTTC.